A single sample gave rise to the 6 T cell receptor beta chains below, sequenced in a study of shared clonotypes between healthy human individuals (dated by TCRdb to the early 2020s). The library was made by the immunoSEQ multiplex PCR assay. The table was pulled from immuneACCESS by TCRdb, which kept in-frame rearrangements only. Such tables lose some clones; where checked, under half of the loss comes from unresolved V genes, and the rest has no known cause. In this sample the table shows 900,000 to 1,200,000 clones, around three quarters of which occur a single time. The ten biggest clones cover more than 0.55% of the sample. The sample comprised memory CD4+ T cells from PBMCs. The cell subset or site tag for this specimen amounts to: CD45RA-negative fraction. Receptors were obtained from a man aged 18 to 29 in good health. Some clones in this sample may be carry-over from other donors' samples.

This chain joins TRBV19 and TRBJ1-4; 8 bases fit TRBD1. Germline V gene sequence: CDR1 LNHDA, CDR2 SQIVND (reference sequence). V dropped 6 bases and J dropped 2; count of bases not matched to a gene: 2. There are 14 residues in the CDR3. The CDR3 DNA is TGTGCCAGTAGGGACAGGGCGACTAATGAAAAACTGTTTTTT. Its translation: CASRDRATNEKLFF.

The chain joins TRBV9 to TRBJ2-2; D is unclear. Germline V lookup: CDR1 SGDLS, CDR2 YYNGEE. Trimming stripped 2 bases from V and 5 bases from J, with 10 bases between. The CDR3 is made up of 14 amino acids. CDR3 DNA sequence: TGTGCCAGCAGCGTGGGATTGCCTACCGGGGAGCTGTTTTTT. It specifies CASSVGLPTGELFF. The entire variable domain, with the rest obtained from reference TRBV9 and TRBJ2-2, is as follows: DSGVTQTPKHLITATGQRVTLRCSPRSGDLSVYWYQQSLDQGLQFLIQYYNGEERAKGNILERFSAQQFPDLHSELNLSSLELGDSALYFCASSVGLPTGELFFGEGSRLTVL.

V and J are TRBV5-4 and TRBJ2-2; TRBD2 is a possible D gene (5 bases). The ends were cut back, 3 bases at V and 6 bases at J, with 9 bases in the middle. Germline CDR1 is SGHNT and CDR2 is YYREEE (reference sequence). The CDR3 is 13 amino acids. The chain's CDR3 is CASSSAGAGELFF. CDR3 sequence (DNA): TGTGCCAGCAGCTCTGCGGGTGCCGGGGAGCTGTTTTTT.

V is TRBV6-5 and J is TRBJ1-6; D unresolved. V was shortened by 6 bases and J by 9 bases, with 9 bases between the two germline ends. The CDR3 loop spans 12 amino acids. CDR1 and CDR2 (germline): MNHEY, SVGAGI. CDR3 residues: CASSLGRSPLHF. CDR3 sequence (DNA): TGTGCCAGCAGCTTGGGCCGTTCACCCCTCCACTTT.

CDR3 DNA: TGTGCCACCGGGACGGATCCTAACACCGGGGAGCTGTTTTTT. It encodes CATGTDPNTGELFF. The chain recombines TRBV10-3 with TRBJ2-2; D is perhaps TRBD1 or TRBD2 (5 bases each). Germline V lookup: CDR1 ENHRY, CDR2 SYGVKD. Trimming left V 10 bases short and J 2 bases short, with 14 bases between. This CDR3 is 14 amino acids long.

The chain couples TRBV28 to TRBJ2-1; tentative D call: TRBD1 (6 bases). Trimming removed 5 bases from V and 12 bases from J, with 8 bases in between. This CDR3 region has 10 residues. Germline V lookup: CDR1 MDHEN, CDR2 SYDVKM. The CDR3 DNA reads TGTGCCAGCAGTCGACAGGCGCAGTTCTTC. The encoded protein is CASSRQAQFF. The full variable domain, its missing parts supplied by reference TRBV28 and TRBJ2-1, is DVKVTQSSRYLVKRTGEKVFLECVQDMDHENMFWYRQDPGLGLRLIYFSYDVKMKEKGDIPEGYSVSREKKERFSLILESASTNQTSMYLCASSRQAQFFGPGTRLTVL.